What follows are 32 T cell receptor beta chains derived from one specimen sequenced in a study of T cells expressing NK-cell markers. TCRdb reprocessed the 5' RACE reads and reports one entry per CDR3 protein, with no DNA. The listing contains a few hundred thousand distinct CDR3 sequences. Sequenced sample: blood T cells: a sorted CD56 or NKG2C T cell subset, CD4+ or CD8+ T cells, or bulk PBMC T cells (not recorded which). Receptors were obtained from a woman aged 50 to 60 in good health.

The chain carries TRBV2 and TRBJ2-7; there is no DNA to check the TCRdb D call of TRBD1. The CDR3 covers 16 residues. Germline V gene data show CDR1 as SNHLY and CDR2 as FYNNEI. The CDR3 here is CANAGVLGGPDYEQYF. The whole variable domain, filled in from reference TRBV2 and TRBJ2-7, reads EPEVTQTPSHQVTQMGQEVILRCVPISNHLYFYWYRQILGQKVEFLVSFYNNEISEKSEIFDDQFSVERPDGSNFTLKIRSTKLEDSAMYFCANAGVLGGPDYEQYFGPGTRLTVT.

The genes are TRBV5-1 and TRBJ2-1; TCRdb indicates TRBD1, and absent DNA this call remains unverified. CDR1 is SGHRS, CDR2 YFSETQ, per germline. The CDR3 is made up of 15 amino acids. The CDR3 region is CASSLGDRLLYEQFF.

The rearrangement links TRBV11-2 to TRBJ2-3; TCRdb reports TRBD1, a call that lacks DNA to check it against. Germline V lookup: CDR1 SGHAT, CDR2 FQNNGV. The CDR3 has 14 residues. The CDR3 sequence: CASSFRGVADTQYF.

This chain connects TRBV25-1 to TRBJ2-5; TCRdb designates TRBD1, a call that cannot be tested without DNA. The CDR3 is made up of 17 amino acids. Germline V gene sequence: CDR1 MGHDK, CDR2 SYGVNS. The CDR3 loop reads CASSELSGTGFQETQYF.

The chain couples TRBV2 to TRBJ1-5; TCRdb indicates TRBD1, and absent DNA this call remains unverified. CDR1 and CDR2 (germline): SNHLY, FYNNEI. There are 15 residues in the CDR3. The CDR3 loop is CASKSDRAEGQPQHF. Full variable domain (remainder filled in from reference TRBV2 and TRBJ1-5): EPEVTQTPSHQVTQMGQEVILRCVPISNHLYFYWYRQILGQKVEFLVSFYNNEISEKSEIFDDQFSVERPDGSNFTLKIRSTKLEDSAMYFCASKSDRAEGQPQHFGDGTRLSIL.

The chain couples TRBV18 to TRBJ2-5; TCRdb's D call, TRBD2, is unchecked because there is no DNA. This CDR3 region has 13 residues. Germline loops: CDR1 KGHSH, CDR2 LQKENI. The CDR3 spells CASSLGLEETQYF.

The V call is TRBV29-1, the J call TRBJ1-4. The CDR3 length is 15 residues. Germline loops: CDR1 SQVTM, CDR2 ANQGSEA. The chain's CDR3 is CSVEDLGATNEKLFF.

The CDR3: CASSPGGRDTQYF. The chain uses TRBV5-1 and TRBJ2-3. There are 13 residues in the CDR3. Germline V CDR1 and CDR2: SGHRS, YFSETQ.

V is TRBV7-9 and J is TRBJ1-2; TCRdb lists TRBD1, though no DNA is available to test this call. Per the germline V gene, CDR1 is SEHNR and CDR2 is FQNEAQ (reference sequence). The CDR3 runs to 14 residues. The CDR3 here is CASSSTGSDYGYTF.

The chain joins TRBV7-9 to TRBJ2-3; there is no DNA to check the TCRdb D call of TRBD1. From germline, CDR1 is SEHNR and CDR2 FQNEAQ (reference sequence). CDR3 size: 13 residues. The CDR3: CASSGRSKDTQYF.

The chain recombines TRBV5-5 with TRBJ2-1; TCRdb lists TRBD2, though no DNA is available to test this call. Germline lookup yields CDR1 SGHKS and CDR2 YYEKEE (reference sequence). The CDR3 length is 18 residues. The CDR3 loop is CASSLAGTSGRGVNEQFF.

V usage is TRBV5-1 and J usage is TRBJ1-1; no DNA is available, so the TRBD1 call from TCRdb remains unchecked. Germline CDR1 and CDR2: SGHRS and YFSETQ. The length of the CDR3 is 20 residues. CDR3 amino acids: CASSPGWGTRGGGLNTEAFF.

This rearrangement joins TRBV29-1 to TRBJ2-1. The CDR3 runs to 14 residues. Germline V lookup: CDR1 SQVTM, CDR2 ANQGSEA. CDR3 sequence: CSVVWKIVSGEQFF.

The genes are TRBV5-4 and TRBJ2-3; no DNA is available, so the TRBD1 call from TCRdb remains unchecked. The CDR3 length is 14 residues. The V gene's germline CDR1 is SGHNT and CDR2 YYREEE (reference sequence). The CDR3 sequence is CASIRDSSTDTQYF.

The rearrangement links TRBV3-1 to TRBJ1-1; TCRdb reports TRBD1, a call that lacks DNA to check it against. CDR1 is LGHDT, CDR2 YNNKEL, per germline (reference sequence). The CDR3 contains 16 residues. CDR3 in amino acids: CASSLLGGAGNTEAFF.

V and J are TRBV12-3 or TRBV12-4 and TRBJ2-1. The CDR3 loop spans 13 amino acids. The CDR3 loop is CASSSERYNEQFF.

The chain joins TRBV12-3 or TRBV12-4 to TRBJ1-2. The CDR3 is made up of 15 amino acids. The CDR3 here is CASRLAAGGPYGYTF.

This chain links TRBV5-1 with TRBJ2-1; TCRdb calls TRBD1, which cannot be checked without DNA. The CDR3 contains 15 residues. The germline CDR1 and CDR2 sequences are SGHRS and YFSETQ. CDR3 sequence reads: CASSYNPGQGNEQFF.

The chain joins TRBV30 to TRBJ1-1; TCRdb names TRBD1, which stays unverified in the absence of DNA. CDR3 length: 12 amino acids. Germline assignment: CDR1 GTSNPN and CDR2 SVGIG (reference sequence). CDR3 region: CAWSDDRVWAFF.

Here the CDR3 reads CASSPPGTVPSTDTQYF. The chain has TRBV18 and TRBJ2-3; TCRdb picks TRBD1, but there is no DNA to check that call. This CDR3 has 17 residues. CDR1 is KGHSH, CDR2 LQKENI, per germline.

This chain connects TRBV5-1 to TRBJ1-2; TCRdb's D call of TRBD1 is untestable without DNA. Germline V CDR1 and CDR2: SGHRS, YFSETQ. This CDR3 comprises 14 residues. The CDR3 is CASSQGSTNYGYTF.

This CDR3 reads CASTRFFEQFF. V and J are TRBV2 and TRBJ2-1. CDR3 length: 11 residues. Germline CDR1 and CDR2: SNHLY and FYNNEI.

This rearrangement joins TRBV29-1 to TRBJ1-1. This CDR3 comprises 14 residues. Germline lookup yields CDR1 SQVTM and CDR2 ANQGSEA. This CDR3 reads CSVAAGGVNTEAFF.

The V and J genes are TRBV7-2 and TRBJ2-5; TCRdb proposes TRBD2, but this gene call is untestable without DNA. This CDR3 is built from 16 residues. Germline CDR1 is SGHTA and CDR2 is FQGNSA. The CDR3 protein is CASSLGTSGRGETQYF. Full variable domain (remainder filled in from reference TRBV7-2 and TRBJ2-5): GAGVSQSPSNKVTEKGKDVELRCDPISGHTALYWYRQSLGQGLEFLIYFQGNSAPDKSGLPSDRFSAERTGGSVSTLTIQRTQQEDSAVYLCASSLGTSGRGETQYFGPGTRLLVL.

The chain is built from TRBV20-1 and TRBJ1-5; no DNA is available, so the TRBD1 call from TCRdb remains unchecked. Germline lookup yields CDR1 DFQATT and CDR2 SNEGSKA (reference sequence). CDR3 length: 14 amino acids. The CDR3 protein is CSAGTGGYNQPQHF.

The chain combines TRBV12-3 or TRBV12-4 with TRBJ2-5. The CDR3 runs to 12 residues. The CDR3 sequence: CASSLSQLAQYF.

The chain links TRBV19 to TRBJ2-2. CDR3 length: 17 residues. Per the germline V gene, CDR1 is LNHDA and CDR2 is SQIVND (reference sequence). This CDR3 is CASLDRWSTANTGELFF. Drawing the rest from reference TRBV19 and TRBJ2-2, the complete variable domain is DGGITQSPKYLFRKEGQNVTLSCEQNLNHDAMYWYRQDPGQGLRLIYYSQIVNDFQKGDIAEGYSVSREKKESFPLTVTSAQKNPTAFYLCASLDRWSTANTGELFFGEGSRLTVL.

The V and J genes are TRBV12-3 or TRBV12-4 and TRBJ2-1. The CDR3 has 13 amino acids. The CDR3 here is CASSRTYNSEQFF.

The J gene is TRBJ2-3, the V gene TRBV5-1; the D gene TCRdb calls, TRBD1, cannot be checked with no DNA. The CDR3 contains 17 residues. Germline values: CDR1 SGHRS, CDR2 YFSETQ. The CDR3: CASSGVLAPITTDTQYF.

The chain uses TRBV7-3 and TRBJ2-1; checking the TCRdb D call of TRBD2 is not possible without DNA. CDR1 SGHTA and CDR2 FQGTGA come from the germline V gene. There are 15 residues in the CDR3. The CDR3 loop is CASSPVTSSYNEQFF.

The V and J genes are TRBV4-1 and TRBJ2-1; TCRdb's assignment of TRBD1 cannot be checked, as there is no DNA. Germline V lookup: CDR1 MGHRA, CDR2 YSYEKL. The CDR3 sequence is 21 residues long. This CDR3 is CASSQGFPGTGGLSSYNEQFF.

The chain uses TRBV20-1 and TRBJ2-1; TCRdb proposes TRBD1, but this gene call is untestable without DNA. Germline V gene data show CDR1 as DFQATT and CDR2 as SNEGSKA (reference sequence). This CDR3 spans 11 amino acids. The CDR3 region is CSASAQGALFF.